This T cell receptor beta chain was sequenced for a study of blood T cell repertoires in COVID-19. This clone was detected a few times. The CDR3 extends over 13 amino acids. J was trimmed by 8 bases and V by 6 bases; bases with no gene match: 7. CDR1 SGHAT and CDR2 FQNNGV come from the germline V gene. Participants came from about two dozen US areas, aged about 18 to 89 years. Authors' data handling: Cell counts per sample came from amplifying reference gene primers. TCRdb keeps only in-frame clones here, not all; method: immunoSEQ multiplex PCR. V and J calls and clone size are copied from that table; D and trimming were computed from the DNA. The sample holds fewer than 300,000 clones, approximately 90% seen once.

The sample taken for sequencing was PBMCs or T cells enriched from blood (not recorded which). This chain joins TRBV11-2 and TRBJ2-1; 7 nucleotides align to TRBD2. This TCR came from a woman in her thirties or forties with acute COVID-19. CDR3 region: CASRPTAGHEQFF. CDR3 nucleotides: TGTGCCAGCAGACCTACAGCGGGGCATGAGCAGTTCTTC.